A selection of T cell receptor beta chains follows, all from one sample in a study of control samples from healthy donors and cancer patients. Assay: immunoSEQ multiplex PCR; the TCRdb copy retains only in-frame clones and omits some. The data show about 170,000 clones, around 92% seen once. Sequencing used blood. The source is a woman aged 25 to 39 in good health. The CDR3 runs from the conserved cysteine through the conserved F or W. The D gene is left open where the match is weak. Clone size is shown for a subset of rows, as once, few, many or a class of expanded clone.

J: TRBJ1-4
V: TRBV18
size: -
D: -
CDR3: CASSPGVANEKLFF
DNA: TGTGCCAGCTCACCAGGGGTGGCTAATGAAAAACTGTTTTTT

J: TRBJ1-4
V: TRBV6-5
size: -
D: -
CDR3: CASSYSGTNEKLFF
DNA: TGTGCCAGCAGTTACTCGGGAACTAATGAAAAACTGTTTTTT

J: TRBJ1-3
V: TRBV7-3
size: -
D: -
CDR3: CASSLRGSGNTIYF
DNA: TGTGCCAGCAGCTTACGGGGCTCTGGAAACACCATATATTTT

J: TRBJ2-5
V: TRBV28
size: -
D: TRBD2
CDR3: CASSPGLAGGGQETQYF
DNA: TGTGCCAGCAGCCCGGGACTAGCGGGAGGAGGGCAAGAGACCCAGTACTTC

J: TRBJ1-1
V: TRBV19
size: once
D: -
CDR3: CASIGGSVNTEAFF
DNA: TGTGCCAGTATCGGAGGGTCGGTGAACACTGAAGCTTTCTTT

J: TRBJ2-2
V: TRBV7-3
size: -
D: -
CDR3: CASSLTGNTGELFF
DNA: TGTGCCAGCAGCTTGACTGGTAACACCGGGGAGCTGTTTTTT

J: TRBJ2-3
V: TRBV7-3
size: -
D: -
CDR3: CASSLSNRADTQYF
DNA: TGTGCCAGCAGCTTAAGTAACAGGGCAGATACGCAGTATTTT

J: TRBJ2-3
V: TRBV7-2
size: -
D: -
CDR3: CASSLGPSQDTQYF
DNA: TGTGCCAGCAGCTTAGGTCCTAGTCAGGATACGCAGTATTTT

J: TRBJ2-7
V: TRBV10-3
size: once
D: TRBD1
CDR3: CAIRDSTYEQYF
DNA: TGTGCCATCCGGGACAGCACCTACGAGCAGTACTTC

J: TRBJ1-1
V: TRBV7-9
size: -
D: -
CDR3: CASSWQGRGFNTEAFF
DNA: TGTGCCAGCAGCTGGCAGGGAAGGGGGTTCAACACTGAAGCTTTCTTT

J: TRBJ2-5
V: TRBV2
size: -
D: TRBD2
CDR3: CASSGLAGAQETQYF
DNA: TGTGCCAGCAGCGGACTAGCGGGGGCCCAAGAGACCCAGTACTTC

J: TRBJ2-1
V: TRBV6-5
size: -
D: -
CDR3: CASSYGRTSYNEQFF
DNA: TGTGCCAGCAGTTACGGGAGGACATCCTACAATGAGCAGTTCTTC

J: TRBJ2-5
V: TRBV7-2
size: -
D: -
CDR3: CASSSMVQETQYF
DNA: TGTGCCAGCAGCTCCATGGTCCAAGAGACCCAGTACTTC

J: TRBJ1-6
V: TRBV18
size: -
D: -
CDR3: CASSGMVQDSPLHF
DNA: TGTGCCAGCTCAGGTATGGTTCAGGATTCACCCCTCCACTTT

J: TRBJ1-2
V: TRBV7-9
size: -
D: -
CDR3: CASSSANNYGYTF
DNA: TGTGCCAGCAGTTCAGCCAATAACTATGGCTACACCTTC

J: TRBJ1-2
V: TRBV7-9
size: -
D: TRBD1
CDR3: CASSQQGVGYGYTF
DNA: TGTGCCAGCAGCCAACAGGGGGTCGGGTATGGCTACACCTTC

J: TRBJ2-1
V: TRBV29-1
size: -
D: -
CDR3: CSVEGQGRSSYNEQFF
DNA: TGCAGCGTTGAAGGCCAGGGCAGGAGCTCCTACAATGAGCAGTTCTTC

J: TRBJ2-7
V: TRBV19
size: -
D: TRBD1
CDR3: CASSIARDSSYEQYF
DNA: TGTGCCAGTAGTATAGCCCGGGACAGCTCCTACGAGCAGTACTTC

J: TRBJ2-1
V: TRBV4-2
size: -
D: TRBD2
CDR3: CASSQAGGPGNEQFF
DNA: TGTGCCAGCAGCCAAGCGGGAGGGCCTGGCAATGAGCAGTTCTTC

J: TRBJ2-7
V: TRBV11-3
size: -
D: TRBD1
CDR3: CASRTGTGGTYEQYF
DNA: TGTGCCAGCAGGACCGGGACAGGGGGCACCTACGAGCAGTACTTC

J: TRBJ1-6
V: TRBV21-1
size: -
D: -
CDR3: CASIRDRDNSPLHF
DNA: TGTGCCAGCATCCGGGACAGGGATAATTCACCCCTCCACTTT

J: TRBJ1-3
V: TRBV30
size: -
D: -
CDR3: CAWSVLGETIYF
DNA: TGTGCCTGGAGTGTACTCGGGGAGACCATATATTTT

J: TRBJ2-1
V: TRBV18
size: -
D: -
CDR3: CASSKTSINEQFF
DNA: TGTGCCAGCTCAAAAACTAGTATCAATGAGCAGTTCTTC

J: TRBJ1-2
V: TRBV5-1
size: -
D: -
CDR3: CASSPTANYGYTF
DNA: TGCGCCAGCAGCCCGACAGCGAACTATGGCTACACCTTC

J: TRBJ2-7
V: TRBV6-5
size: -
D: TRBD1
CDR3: CASSYSTGVYEQYF
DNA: TGTGCCAGCAGTTACTCGACAGGGGTCTACGAGCAGTACTTC